Listed here are 18 T cell receptor beta chains from one sample, sequenced in a study of siplizumab effects on memory and regulatory T cells. Only in-frame clones appear in the TCRdb table, and some are missing; sequencing was by immunoSEQ multiplex PCR. The sample has around 68,000 clones; over 80% are singletons. Sequencing was performed on Tregs sorted from blood. The receptors were gathered from a human donor in good health.

The chain employs TRBV10-3 and TRBJ2-7; D might be TRBD1 (6 bases). V was trimmed by 0 bases and J by 1 base, leaving 13 bases between them. Germline V gene sequence: CDR1 ENHRY, CDR2 SYGVKD. This CDR3 spans 16 amino acids. DNA of the CDR3: TGTGCCATCAGTGAGTCTAGGGGGACGGAATCCTACGAGCAGTACTTC. As protein: CAISESRGTESYEQYF.

The V call is TRBV19, the J call TRBJ2-6; TRBD1 matches 10 bases. There are 18 residues in the CDR3. In germline, CDR1 is LNHDA, CDR2 SQIVND (reference sequence). Unmatched junction bases numbered 14, after V lost 5 bases and J lost 7 bases. The CDR3 loop is CASSLGQGRPLGANVLTF. The CDR3 DNA is TGTGCCAGTAGTCTGGGACAGGGGCGACCTCTGGGCGCCAACGTCCTGACTTTC. The variable domain in full, completed from reference TRBV19 and TRBJ2-6, reads DGGITQSPKYLFRKEGQNVTLSCEQNLNHDAMYWYRQDPGQGLRLIYYSQIVNDFQKGDIAEGYSVSREKKESFPLTVTSAQKNPTAFYLCASSLGQGRPLGANVLTFGAGSRLTVL.

This clone was observed a single time. The gene calls are TRBV5-5 and TRBJ1-1; TRBD1 is a possible D gene (6 bases). The V end lost 1 base, the J end lost 4 bases, and 11 bases lay between the germline ends. Per germline, CDR1 SGHKS and CDR2 YYEKEE (reference sequence). The CDR3 contains 14 residues. CDR3 sequence: CASSLWTASTEAFF. Here the CDR3 DNA reads TGTGCCAGCAGCTTGTGGACAGCGAGCACTGAAGCTTTCTTT.

In its sample, this clone is medium-sized. The rearrangement uses TRBV19 and TRBJ1-1, with no clear D. Germline CDR1 LNHDA, CDR2 SQIVND (reference sequence). Trimming removed 9 bases at V and 0 bases at J, with 17 bases between. The CDR3 runs to 15 residues. The CDR3 DNA follows: TGTGCCAGCACCCCACCGGGCCGGTTGAACACTGAAGCTTTCTTT. Its translation: CASTPPGRLNTEAFF.

The V gene is TRBV14, the J gene TRBJ2-6; D unclear. Germline V gene data show CDR1 as SGHDN and CDR2 as FVKESK. Trimming took off 4 bases at V and 0 bases at J, with 10 bases between the two ends. The CDR3 is 16 residues long. In DNA form, the CDR3 reads TGTGCCAGCAGCCCCTGGATGAGCTCTGGGGCCAACGTCCTGACTTTC. Translated: CASSPWMSSGANVLTF.

This sequence joins TRBV7-8 and TRBJ2-2; D is perhaps TRBD1 or TRBD2 (5 bases each). Germline V CDR1 and CDR2: SGHVS, FQNEAQ. CDR3 length: 13 residues. Trimming removed 1 base from V and 5 bases from J, with 5 bases in between. For the CDR3, the DNA is TGTGCCAGCAGCTTAGGGGGGACCGGGGAGCTGTTTTTT. It encodes CASSLGGTGELFF.

V is TRBV5-1 and J is TRBJ1-1; TRBD1 aligns across 10 bases. This CDR3 is built from 16 residues. Germline CDR1 reads SGHRS; CDR2 reads YFSETQ. J was trimmed by 3 bases and V by 5 bases; bases with no gene match: 10. The CDR3 nucleotides are TGCGCCAGCAGGATCGCTCGGACAGGGGGAGACACTGAAGCTTTCTTT. It codes for CASRIARTGGDTEAFF.

The chain joins TRBV6-1 to TRBJ2-3; D call uncertain. Germline-derived CDR1 and CDR2 are MNHNS and SASEGT. The V end was cut by 3 bases, the J end by 6 bases, with 4 bases between. The CDR3 is made up of 11 amino acids. DNA of the CDR3: TGTGCCAGCAGTGACCTGGATACGCAGTATTTT. This gives the protein CASSDLDTQYF.

The J gene is TRBJ1-4, the V gene TRBV18; D unclear. Germline V gives CDR1 KGHSH, CDR2 LQKENI. The CDR3 length is 14 residues. V was trimmed by 3 bases and J by 4 bases, leaving 9 bases between them. In nucleotides, the CDR3 is TGTGCCAGCTCACCGCAAGCCGGTAATGAAAAACTGTTTTTT. Translated: CASSPQAGNEKLFF.

The chain recombines TRBV10-2 with TRBJ2-5; TRBD2 agrees at 8 bases. V shed 0 bases and J 3 bases; nucleotides not matched to a gene: 12. Germline V gene lookup returns CDR1 WSHSY and CDR2 SAAADI. The CDR3 has 18 residues. CDR3 sequence: CASSESSGWSGSEETQYF. CDR3 nucleotide sequence: TGCGCCAGCAGTGAGTCCTCCGGATGGAGCGGGAGCGAAGAGACCCAGTACTTC.

The chain employs TRBV4-2 and TRBJ1-3; 7 bases match TRBD1. The CDR3 totals 17 residues. J lost 6 bases, V lost 1 base, and 12 bases had no gene match. In germline, CDR1 is LGHNA, CDR2 YNFKEQ. DNA of the CDR3: TGTGCCAGCAGCCAAGGTTCCCTTCGACAGGGAGCAAACACCATATATTTT. Amino acid sequence: CASSQGSLRQGANTIYF.

The chain links TRBV18 to TRBJ1-3; D perhaps matches TRBD1 (5 bases). This CDR3 is built from 14 residues. With 3 bases removed from V and 2 bases from J, the gap between germline ends came to 8 bases. Germline-derived CDR1 and CDR2 are KGHSH and LQKENI. CDR3: CASSPGRAGNTIYF. CDR3 bases: TGTGCCAGCTCACCGGGCAGGGCTGGAAACACCATATATTTT.

The genes are TRBV25-1 and TRBJ1-1; possibly TRBD1 for D (5 bases). V lost 6 bases, J lost 8 bases, and 16 bases lay in between. The CDR3 has 13 residues. CDR1 is MGHDK and CDR2 is SYGVNS in the germline V gene. The CDR3 is CASRSGGGKEAFF. DNA for the CDR3: TGTGCCAGCAGGTCCGGGGGGGGAAAAGAAGCTTTCTTT.

V and J are TRBV5-4 and TRBJ2-1; 10 positions agree with TRBD2. Germline V gene data show CDR1 as SGHNT and CDR2 as YYREEE (reference sequence). CDR3 length: 15 amino acids. V lost 5 bases to trimming and J lost 4 bases; unmatched junction nucleotides: 6. This CDR3 is CASSSPTSGYNEQFF. CDR3 bases: TGTGCCAGCAGTTCGCCGACTAGCGGGTACAATGAGCAGTTCTTC. The variable domain in full, with the rest retrieved from reference TRBV5-4 and TRBJ2-1, is ETGVTQSPTHLIKTRGQQVTLRCSSQSGHNTVSWYQQALGQGPQFIFQYYREEENGRGNFPPRFSGLQFPNYSSELNVNALELDDSALYLCASSSPTSGYNEQFFGPGTRLTVL.

V usage is TRBV28 and J usage is TRBJ2-3; D uncertain. Germline values: CDR1 MDHEN, CDR2 SYDVKM. This CDR3 is 14 amino acids long. Trimming removed 3 bases from V and 2 bases from J, with 9 bases in between. The CDR3 region has the DNA TGTGCCAGCAGTTTCCGGGCCCCCACAGATACGCAGTATTTT. Its protein is CASSFRAPTDTQYF.

This chain joins TRBV6-6 and TRBJ1-2; TRBD1 might be the D (6 bases). Trimming shortened V by 4 bases and J by 7 bases, and 13 bases separated the two germline ends. The CDR3 runs to 13 residues. The germline V gene has CDR1 MNHNY and CDR2 SVGAGI (reference sequence). CDR3 nucleotide sequence: TGTGCCAGCAGTTCGTCCAGGGGTTTTGGCTACACCTTC. Protein product: CASSSSRGFGYTF.

The chain recombines TRBV19 with TRBJ2-2, with D tentatively TRBD2 (6 bases). CDR3 size: 15 residues. In germline, CDR1 is LNHDA, CDR2 SQIVND (reference sequence). The germline V and J ends were trimmed by 0 bases and 4 bases, with 9 bases remaining between them. Here the CDR3 DNA reads TGTGCCAGTAGTATAGATCCGGGGGTCACCGGGGAGCTGTTTTTT. Its translation: CASSIDPGVTGELFF.

This chain uses TRBV5-4 with TRBJ1-1, with 8 bases lining up with TRBD1. The CDR3 has 15 amino acids. CDR1 and CDR2 from the germline V gene are SGHNT and YYREEE (reference sequence). V was pared by 3 bases and J by 11 bases, with 15 bases of the junction left unmatched. As DNA, the CDR3 is TGTGCCAGCAGCTCGTTACAGGGGGTCGGGATTGAGGCTTTCTTT. Translated, it gives CASSSLQGVGIEAFF.